A few counts support the clone carrying this TCR beta chain. Each CDR3 protein gets one entry after TCRdb re-called the 5' RACE reads with MiXCR. The repertoire includes 470,000 or so distinct CDR3 sequences, roughly 20% of them detected once, and about 8.8% sits in the top ten. Deletions cut 7 bases from V and 0 bases from J, with 10 bases between. This CDR3 region has 13 residues. CDR1 is SGDLS and CDR2 is YYNGEE in the germline V gene. The data are from a study of T-cell memory formation after mild COVID-19. The sequenced material came from PBMCs or a T cell subset sorted from them (not recorded which). The origin of this receptor is an adult woman who had mild COVID-19 (a few samples of this study predate the infection). Cell type and time point are not known. The rearrangement uses TRBV9 and TRBJ1-2; D perhaps matches TRBD1 (6 bases). The chain's CDR3 is CASQGPANYGYTF. CDR3 in DNA: TGTGCCAGCCAGGGGCCAGCTAACTATGGCTACACCTTC.